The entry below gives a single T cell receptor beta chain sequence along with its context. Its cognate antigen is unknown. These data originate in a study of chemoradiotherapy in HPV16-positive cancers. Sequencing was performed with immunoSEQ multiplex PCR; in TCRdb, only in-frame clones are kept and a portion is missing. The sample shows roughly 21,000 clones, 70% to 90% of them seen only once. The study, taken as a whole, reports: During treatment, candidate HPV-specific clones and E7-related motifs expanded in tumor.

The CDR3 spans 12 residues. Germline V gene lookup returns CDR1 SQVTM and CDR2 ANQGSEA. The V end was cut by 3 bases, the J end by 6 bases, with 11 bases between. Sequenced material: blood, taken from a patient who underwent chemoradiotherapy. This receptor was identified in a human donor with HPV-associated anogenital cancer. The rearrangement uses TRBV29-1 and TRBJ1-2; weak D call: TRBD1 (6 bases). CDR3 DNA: TGCAGCGTTGACAGGGGATCTGATGGCTACACCTTC. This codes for CSVDRGSDGYTF.